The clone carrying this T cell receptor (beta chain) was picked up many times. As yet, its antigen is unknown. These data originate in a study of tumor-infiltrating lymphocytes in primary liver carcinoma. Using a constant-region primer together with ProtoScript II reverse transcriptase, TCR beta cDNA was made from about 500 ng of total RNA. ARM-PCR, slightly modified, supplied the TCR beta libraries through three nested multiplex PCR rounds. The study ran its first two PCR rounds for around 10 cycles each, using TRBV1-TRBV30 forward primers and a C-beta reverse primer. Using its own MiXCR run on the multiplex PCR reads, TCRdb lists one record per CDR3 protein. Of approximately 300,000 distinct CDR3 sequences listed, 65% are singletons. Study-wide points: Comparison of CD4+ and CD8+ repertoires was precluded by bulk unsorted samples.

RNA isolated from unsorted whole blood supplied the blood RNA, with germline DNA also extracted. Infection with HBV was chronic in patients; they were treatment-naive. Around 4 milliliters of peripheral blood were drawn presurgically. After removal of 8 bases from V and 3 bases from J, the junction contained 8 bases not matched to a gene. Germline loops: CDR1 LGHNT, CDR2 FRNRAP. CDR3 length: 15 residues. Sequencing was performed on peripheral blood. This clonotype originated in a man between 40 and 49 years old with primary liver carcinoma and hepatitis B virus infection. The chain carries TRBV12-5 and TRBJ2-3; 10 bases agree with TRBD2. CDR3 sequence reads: CASSSGRAGTDTQYF. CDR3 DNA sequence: TGTGCTAGTTCCAGCGGGAGGGCCGGAACAGATACGCAGTATTTT.